The 16 T cell receptor beta chains listed next were all sequenced from one sample in a study of T cell responses to AZD1222 COVID-19 vaccine. Profiled with immunoSEQ multiplex PCR; TCRdb holds only in-frame clones, not every one. The profile shows approximately 190,000 clones, over 80% of them singletons. The specimen was peripheral blood, collected on day 0 of AZD1222 vaccination. These receptors came from an adult in good health.

The gene calls are TRBV7-9 and TRBJ2-5, with D maybe TRBD2 (6 bases). CDR3 size: 16 residues. The germline V gene encodes CDR1 SEHNR and CDR2 FQNEAQ (reference sequence). V was clipped by 6 bases and J by 0 bases, with 17 bases between them. CDR3 sequence: CASRGGGGHYQETQYF. The CDR3 nucleotides read TGTGCCAGCAGGGGGGGAGGCGGACATTACCAAGAGACCCAGTACTTC.

The V and J genes are TRBV24-1 and TRBJ2-5; 10 nucleotides match TRBD2. Germline V gives CDR1 KGHDR, CDR2 SFDVKD. After removal of 0 bases from V and 2 bases from J, the junction contained 11 bases not matched to a gene. The CDR3 contains 19 residues. Here the CDR3 reads CATSDLGAASGGTQETQYF. As DNA, the CDR3 is TGTGCCACCAGTGATTTGGGGGCCGCTAGCGGGGGTACACAAGAGACCCAGTACTTC.

This CDR3 reads CATRLGDSHSPLHF. The CDR3 DNA is TGTGCCACCAGACTCGGGGACAGTCATTCACCCCTCCACTTT. The chain combines TRBV19 with TRBJ1-6; TRBD1 agrees at 7 bases. Germline V gives CDR1 LNHDA, CDR2 SQIVND (reference sequence). The CDR3 has 14 residues. Germline trimming cut 10 bases from V and 8 bases from J; bases unmatched to any gene: 11.

This clone was detected a few times. The chain is built from TRBV4-2 and TRBJ1-2, with no clear D. The CDR3 consists of 17 residues. The germline gives CDR1 LGHNA, CDR2 YNFKEQ. V dropped 3 bases and J dropped 2 bases, with 19 bases sitting between them. DNA for the CDR3: TGTGCCAGCAGCCAGGAACGGGGAACCTTGTACAACTATGGCTACACCTTC. It codes for CASSQERGTLYNYGYTF.

The CDR3 is CASSLKQSQADTQYF. The CDR3 DNA sequence: TGTGCCAGCAGCTTAAAACAGTCTCAGGCAGATACGCAGTATTTT. The genes are TRBV7-3 and TRBJ2-3; D ambiguous. CDR1 and CDR2 (germline): SGHTA, FQGTGA. V dropped 1 base and J dropped 4 bases, with 12 bases sitting between them. There are 15 residues in the CDR3.

The chain links TRBV6-5 to TRBJ1-4; possibly TRBD1 for D (6 bases). The CDR3 is 14 amino acids. V dropped 3 bases and J dropped 8 bases, with 13 bases sitting between them. CDR1 and CDR2 from the germline V gene are MNHEY and SVGAGI. The CDR3 loop reads CASSYSGAEEKLFF. In DNA, the CDR3 is TGTGCCAGCAGTTATTCGGGGGCGGAAGAAAAACTGTTTTTT.

The chain employs TRBV3-1 (or the pseudogene TRBV3-2) and TRBJ1-3; the D is unclear. CDR1 and CDR2 from the germline V gene are LGHDT and YNNKEL (reference sequence). Deletions cut 1 base from V and 4 bases from J, with 8 bases between. This CDR3 spans 14 amino acids. The CDR3 protein is CASSQAGVGNTIYF. Here the CDR3 DNA reads TGTGCCAGCAGCCAAGCAGGAGTGGGAAACACCATATATTTT.

The CDR3 region is CATSVDGVRSQPQHF. DNA of the CDR3: TGTGCCACCAGCGTGGATGGGGTAAGGAGTCAGCCCCAGCATTTT. V usage is TRBV15 and J usage is TRBJ1-5; D gene ambiguous. The germline gives CDR1 LNHNV, CDR2 YYDKDF (reference sequence). The CDR3 contains 15 residues. Trimming cost V 5 bases and J 6 bases, with 17 bases left between them.

V gene TRBV19 combines with J gene TRBJ1-5; TRBD1 matches at 9 bases. CDR1 LNHDA and CDR2 SQIVND come from the germline V gene (reference sequence). The CDR3 is made up of 15 amino acids. V was clipped by 6 bases and J by 5 bases; unmatched bases: 8. The CDR3 loop reads CASRSHRDRDQPQHF. The CDR3 DNA is TGTGCCAGTAGATCCCACCGGGACAGGGATCAGCCCCAGCATTTT.

The V call is TRBV7-2, the J call TRBJ1-2, with D possibly TRBD1 on 5 matching bases. The CDR3 is 14 amino acids. V lost 1 base and J lost 4, with 10 bases in between. Germline V gene sequence: CDR1 SGHTA, CDR2 FQGNSA. The CDR3 region has the DNA TGTGCCAGCAGCTTAGTCGGCAGGGCCTATGGCTACACCTTC. This sequence encodes CASSLVGRAYGYTF.

The rearrangement joins TRBV5-4 to TRBJ1-2; a weak D match, TRBD1 (5 bases). Germline loops: CDR1 SGHNT, CDR2 YYREEE (reference sequence). Trimming pared 4 bases from V and 9 bases from J, leaving 31 bases between. The length of the CDR3 is 18 residues. CDR3 sequence reads: CASSRFDLTMSPLGRYTF. CDR3 nucleotides: TGTGCCAGCAGCCGCTTTGATTTAACTATGTCCCCTCTGGGGCGCTACACCTTC. Filled out from reference TRBV5-4 and TRBJ1-2, the complete variable domain reads ETGVTQSPTHLIKTRGQQVTLRCSSQSGHNTVSWYQQALGQGPQFIFQYYREEENGRGNFPPRFSGLQFPNYSSELNVNALELDDSALYLCASSRFDLTMSPLGRYTFGSGTRLTVV.

The gene calls are TRBV11-2 and TRBJ1-3, with a possible D match to TRBD1 (5 bases). Trimming cost V 2 bases and J 0 bases, with 11 bases left between them. Germline CDR1 reads SGHAT; CDR2 reads FQNNGV. The CDR3 covers 16 residues. DNA of the CDR3: TGTGCCAGCAGCTTACTGGGGACCTTCTCTGGAAACACCATATATTTT. This codes for CASSLLGTFSGNTIYF.

The chain uses TRBV6-4 and TRBJ1-5; TRBD1 is a possible D gene (5 bases). This CDR3 contains 15 residues. Germline loops: CDR1 MRHNA, CDR2 SNTAGT. Trimming removed 5 bases at V and 4 bases at J, with 15 bases between. The CDR3 sequence: CASSSRAGTNQPQHF. The CDR3 DNA follows: TGTGCCAGCAGTTCCCGGGCAGGGACGAATCAGCCCCAGCATTTT.

The chain employs TRBV19 and TRBJ1-1; D is unresolved. The ends were cut back, 1 base at V and 4 bases at J, with 10 bases in the middle. Germline CDR1 reads LNHDA; CDR2 reads SQIVND (reference sequence). This CDR3 spans 14 amino acids. The CDR3 region has the DNA TGTGCCAGTAGTATAGGGATATTGGGCACTGAAGCTTTCTTT. Residues: CASSIGILGTEAFF.

V gene TRBV6-2 or TRBV6-3 combines with J gene TRBJ1-2; 8 positions match TRBD1. Germline V lookup: CDR1 MNHEY, CDR2 SVGEGT. Trimming removed 4 bases from V and 8 bases from J; junction bases left unmatched: 15. This CDR3 is built from 16 residues. The CDR3 loop is CASSLTLGTGLRGYTF. The DNA of the CDR3 is TGTGCCAGCAGTTTAACCCTCGGGACAGGTTTGAGAGGCTACACCTTC.

The V call is TRBV7-2, the J call TRBJ1-4; D call uncertain. CDR1 is SGHTA, CDR2 FQGNSA, per germline. The CDR3 has 15 residues. The V and J ends lost 5 bases and 3 bases respectively, with 13 bases between them. The CDR3 protein is CASSPGDTSNEKLFF. CDR3 sequence (DNA): TGTGCCAGCAGCCCAGGCGACACCTCTAATGAAAAACTGTTTTTT.